This T cell receptor (beta chain) originates from a study of identical twins. TCRdb called the 5' RACE reads again in MiXCR, with one record for every CDR3 protein. The sample consists of about 280,000 distinct CDR3 sequences, about 8.3% of them appearing once. Study-wide results and limits: The same donors were not followed; conclusions instead depended on cross-sectional statistical analysis. Within cord blood, abundant beta clonotypes carried fewer insertions, but memory repertoires showed no such trend. Compared with models, monozygotic twins showed more out-of-frame TCR alpha sharing.

The V segment lost 0 bases and the J segment 6 bases; nucleotides outside the gene matches: 16. Germline CDR1 reads SGHRS; CDR2 reads YFSETQ. The CDR3 loop spans 21 amino acids. About this clonotype: Its specificity is not known.

These data were also reused for a study on yellow fever vaccine responses in identical twins.

The source is a woman aged 18-29 years in good health. Material: memory (CD45RO+) T cells sorted from blood. The J gene is TRBJ2-2, the V gene TRBV5-1, with 14 bases fitting TRBD2. CDR3 residues: CASSLGVPGLAGEKRAGELFF. The CDR3 bases are TGCGCCAGCAGCTTGGGGGTCCCGGGACTAGCGGGAGAGAAAAGAGCCGGGGAGCTGTTTTTT.